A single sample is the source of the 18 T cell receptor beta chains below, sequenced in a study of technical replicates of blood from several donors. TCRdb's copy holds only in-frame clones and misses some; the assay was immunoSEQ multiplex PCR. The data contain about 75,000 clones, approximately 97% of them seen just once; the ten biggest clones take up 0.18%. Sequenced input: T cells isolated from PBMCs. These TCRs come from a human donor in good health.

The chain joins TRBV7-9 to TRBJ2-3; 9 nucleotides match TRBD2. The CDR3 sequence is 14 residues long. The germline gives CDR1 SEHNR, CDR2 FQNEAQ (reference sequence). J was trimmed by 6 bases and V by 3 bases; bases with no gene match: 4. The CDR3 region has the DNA TGTGCCAGCAGCTTCCCGGGACTAGCCGATACGCAGTATTTT. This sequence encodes CASSFPGLADTQYF.

The CDR3 region has the DNA TGTGCCAGCAGCTTAACCCGGGAAAAGGGGGAGAACTATGGCTACACCTTC. This sequence encodes CASSLTREKGENYGYTF. The genes are TRBV7-3 and TRBJ1-2; D might be TRBD1 (6 bases). V dropped 0 bases and J dropped 2 bases, with 16 bases sitting between them. This CDR3 is 17 amino acids long. Germline V gene data show CDR1 as SGHTA and CDR2 as FQGTGA.

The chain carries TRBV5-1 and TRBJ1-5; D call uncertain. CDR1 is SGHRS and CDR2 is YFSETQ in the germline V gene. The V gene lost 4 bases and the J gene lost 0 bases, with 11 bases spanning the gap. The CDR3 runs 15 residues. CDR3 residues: CASSLGPNSNQPQHF. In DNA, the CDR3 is TGCGCCAGCAGCCTAGGCCCAAATAGCAATCAGCCCCAGCATTTT.

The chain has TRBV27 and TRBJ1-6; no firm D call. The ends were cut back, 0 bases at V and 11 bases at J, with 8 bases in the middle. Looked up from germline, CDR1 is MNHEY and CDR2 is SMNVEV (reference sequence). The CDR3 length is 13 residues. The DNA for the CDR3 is TGTGCCAGCAGTTTATCGGGCGGGACACCCCTCCACTTT. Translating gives CASSLSGGTPLHF.

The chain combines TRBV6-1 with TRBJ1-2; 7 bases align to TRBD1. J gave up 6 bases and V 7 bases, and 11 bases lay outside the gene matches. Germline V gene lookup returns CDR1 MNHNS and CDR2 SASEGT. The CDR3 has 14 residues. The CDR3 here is CASNNRGRDHGYTF. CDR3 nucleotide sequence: TGTGCCAGCAATAACAGGGGAAGGGACCATGGCTACACCTTC.

The CDR3 nucleotides are TGCGCCAGCAGCTTGGTCGAGGGTGGCTCCTATAATTCACCCCTCCACTTT. Its protein product is CASSLVEGGSYNSPLHF. This chain uses TRBV5-1 with TRBJ1-6; D is unclear. Trimming shortened V by 0 bases and J by 0 bases, and 10 bases separated the two germline ends. CDR3 length: 17 residues. Germline CDR1 and CDR2: SGHRS and YFSETQ.

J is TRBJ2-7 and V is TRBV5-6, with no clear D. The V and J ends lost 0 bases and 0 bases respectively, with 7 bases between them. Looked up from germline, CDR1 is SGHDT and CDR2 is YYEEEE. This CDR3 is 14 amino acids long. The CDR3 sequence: CASSLVRFSYEQYF. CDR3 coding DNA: TGTGCCAGCAGCTTGGTACGGTTCTCCTACGAGCAGTACTTC.

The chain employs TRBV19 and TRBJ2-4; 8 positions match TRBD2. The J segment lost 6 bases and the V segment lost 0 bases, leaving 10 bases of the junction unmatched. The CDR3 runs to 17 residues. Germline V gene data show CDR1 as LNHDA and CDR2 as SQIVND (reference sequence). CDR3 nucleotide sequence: TGTGCCAGTAGTATAGATGCCCGAAGCGGGAGAGGAAACATTCAGTACTTC. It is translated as CASSIDARSGRGNIQYF.

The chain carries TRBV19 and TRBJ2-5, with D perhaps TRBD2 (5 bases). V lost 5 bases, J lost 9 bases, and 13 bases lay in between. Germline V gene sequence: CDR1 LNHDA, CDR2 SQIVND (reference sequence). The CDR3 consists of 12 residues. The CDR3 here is CASSPGEYAQYF. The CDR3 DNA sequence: TGTGCCAGTAGTCCCGGGGAGTACGCCCAGTACTTC. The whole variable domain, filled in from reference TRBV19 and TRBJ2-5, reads DGGITQSPKYLFRKEGQNVTLSCEQNLNHDAMYWYRQDPGQGLRLIYYSQIVNDFQKGDIAEGYSVSREKKESFPLTVTSAQKNPTAFYLCASSPGEYAQYFGPGTRLLVL.

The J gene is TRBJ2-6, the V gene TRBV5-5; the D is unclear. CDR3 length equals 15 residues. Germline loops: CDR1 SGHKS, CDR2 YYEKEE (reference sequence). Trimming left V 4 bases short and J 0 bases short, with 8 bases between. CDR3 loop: CASSPVSSGANVLTF. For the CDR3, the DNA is TGTGCCAGCAGCCCCGTTTCCTCTGGGGCCAACGTCCTGACTTTC.

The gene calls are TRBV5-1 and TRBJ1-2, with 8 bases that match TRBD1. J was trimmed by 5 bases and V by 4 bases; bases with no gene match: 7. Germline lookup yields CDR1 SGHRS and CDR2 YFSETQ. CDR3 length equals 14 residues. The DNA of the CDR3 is TGCGCCAGCAGCGATCGACAGGGGAGTTATGGCTACACCTTC. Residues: CASSDRQGSYGYTF.

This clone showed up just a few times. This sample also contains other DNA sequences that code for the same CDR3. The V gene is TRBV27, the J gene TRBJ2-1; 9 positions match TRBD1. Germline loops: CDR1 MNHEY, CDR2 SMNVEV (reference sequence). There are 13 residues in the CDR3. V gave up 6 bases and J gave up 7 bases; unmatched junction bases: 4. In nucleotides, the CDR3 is TGTGCCAGCAGCCGGGACAGGGCGAATGAGCAGTTCTTC. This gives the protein CASSRDRANEQFF.

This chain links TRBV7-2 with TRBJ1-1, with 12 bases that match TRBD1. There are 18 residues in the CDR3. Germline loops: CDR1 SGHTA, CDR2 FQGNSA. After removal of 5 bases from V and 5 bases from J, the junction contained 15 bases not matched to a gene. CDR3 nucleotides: TGTGCCAGCAGCCCAAAAAGGGGACAGGGGGCGCGGGGAACTGAAGCTTTCTTT. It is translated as CASSPKRGQGARGTEAFF. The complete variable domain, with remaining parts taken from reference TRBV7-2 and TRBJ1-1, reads GAGVSQSPSNKVTEKGKDVELRCDPISGHTALYWYRQSLGQGLEFLIYFQGNSAPDKSGLPSDRFSAERTGGSVSTLTIQRTQQEDSAVYLCASSPKRGQGARGTEAFFGQGTRLTVV.

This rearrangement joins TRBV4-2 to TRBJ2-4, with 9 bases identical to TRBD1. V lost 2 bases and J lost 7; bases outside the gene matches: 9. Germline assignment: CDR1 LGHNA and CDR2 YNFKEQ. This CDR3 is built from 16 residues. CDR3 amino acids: CASSQPGTGIGNIQYF. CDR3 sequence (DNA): TGTGCCAGCAGCCAACCTGGGACAGGGATCGGCAACATTCAGTACTTC.

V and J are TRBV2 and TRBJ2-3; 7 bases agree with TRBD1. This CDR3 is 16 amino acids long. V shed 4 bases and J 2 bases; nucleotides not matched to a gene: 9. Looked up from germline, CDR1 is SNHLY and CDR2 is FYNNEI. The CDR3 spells CASSGGQVPPTDTQYF. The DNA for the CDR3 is TGTGCCAGCAGTGGAGGACAGGTACCCCCCACAGATACGCAGTATTTT.

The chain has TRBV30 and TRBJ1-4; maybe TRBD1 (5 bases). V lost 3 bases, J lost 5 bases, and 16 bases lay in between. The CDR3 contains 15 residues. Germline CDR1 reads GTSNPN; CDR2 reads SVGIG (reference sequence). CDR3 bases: TGTGCCTGGAGCCCGTCTTCCAGGGTAAATGAAAAACTGTTTTTT. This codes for CAWSPSSRVNEKLFF. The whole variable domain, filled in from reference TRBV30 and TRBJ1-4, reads SQTIHQWPATLVQPVGSPLSLECTVEGTSNPNLYWYRQAAGRGLQLLFYSVGIGQISSEVPQNLSASRPQDRQFILSSKKLLLSDSGFYLCAWSPSSRVNEKLFFGSGTQLSVL.

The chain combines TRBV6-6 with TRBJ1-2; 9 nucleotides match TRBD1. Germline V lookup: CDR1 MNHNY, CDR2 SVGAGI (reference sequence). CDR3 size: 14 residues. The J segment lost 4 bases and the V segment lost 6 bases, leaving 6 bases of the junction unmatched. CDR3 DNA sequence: TGTGCCAGCAGGACCGGGACAGGGACCTATGGCTACACCTTC. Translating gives CASRTGTGTYGYTF.

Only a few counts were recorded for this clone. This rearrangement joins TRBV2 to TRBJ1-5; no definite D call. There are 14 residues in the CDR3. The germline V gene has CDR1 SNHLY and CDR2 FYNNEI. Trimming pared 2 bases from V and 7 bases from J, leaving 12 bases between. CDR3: CASSETARLQPQHF. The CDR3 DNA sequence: TGTGCCAGCAGTGAAACGGCCAGGCTACAGCCCCAGCATTTT.